This T cell receptor (beta chain) appears in the sequencing data of a study of T cells after yellow fever vaccination. Looking at the study overall: Fractions low in cell number were prepared with SMART-Seq v4 Ultra Low Input.

Study results and caveats: Peaking faster, on day 5 versus 15, the secondary response was nonetheless weaker.

TCRdb used MiXCR to reprocess the 5' RACE reads, holding one entry per CDR3 protein. This table has roughly 120,000 distinct CDR3 sequences, around 6.7% appearing once. In its sample, this clonotype was seen a few times. Its antigen is not identified. This sample comprised CD4+ T cells sorted from PBMCs, obtained 35 to 50 days after the first yellow fever vaccination. The receptor's source is a man younger than 35 who received the YFV17D yellow fever vaccine.

CDR3 sequence (DNA): TGCAGTGCTAGCGGAACGCGCGGGGGAGTTCAAGAGACCCAGTACTTC. Amino acid sequence: CSASGTRGGVQETQYF. This chain uses TRBV20-1 with TRBJ2-5; TRBD2 aligns across 7 bases. Germline V gene data show CDR1 as DFQATT and CDR2 as SNEGSKA (reference sequence). The CDR3 spans 16 residues. V gave up 3 bases and J gave up 2 bases; unmatched junction bases: 12.